This T cell receptor (beta chain) was sequenced in a study of blood T cells in healthy people across ages. Concerning this clonotype itself: What it binds is unknown. The junction shows a germline mismatch at one end, possibly a read error.

Total RNA, at least 6 micrograms per sample, was extracted from PBMCs. A sample-barcoded 5' primer and a J-beta primer mix were used in a second PCR of roughly 6 to 12 cycles. Each cDNA molecule carried a tag from a template-switch adaptor that contained 12 random nucleotides. TCRdb fed the 5' RACE reads into MiXCR, producing one record per CDR3 protein. The table has about 1.8 million distinct CDR3 sequences, around 50% seen once. The V gene's germline CDR1 is SGHRS and CDR2 YFSETQ. The CDR3 has 15 residues. Study outcomes and limitations: A strong correlation was seen between TCR beta diversity and naive T cell percentage. Per-million-T-cell TCR beta diversity fell roughly linearly with age.

The rearrangement uses TRBV5-1 and TRBJ2-7; 8 bases line up with TRBD1. The source of this sequence is a woman aged 40-49 years in good health. Sequenced: blood. CDR3 amino acids: CAGSPGQGFSYEQYF. As DNA, the CDR3 is TGCGCCGGCAGCCCAGGACAGGGCTTCTCCTACGAGCAGTACTTC.